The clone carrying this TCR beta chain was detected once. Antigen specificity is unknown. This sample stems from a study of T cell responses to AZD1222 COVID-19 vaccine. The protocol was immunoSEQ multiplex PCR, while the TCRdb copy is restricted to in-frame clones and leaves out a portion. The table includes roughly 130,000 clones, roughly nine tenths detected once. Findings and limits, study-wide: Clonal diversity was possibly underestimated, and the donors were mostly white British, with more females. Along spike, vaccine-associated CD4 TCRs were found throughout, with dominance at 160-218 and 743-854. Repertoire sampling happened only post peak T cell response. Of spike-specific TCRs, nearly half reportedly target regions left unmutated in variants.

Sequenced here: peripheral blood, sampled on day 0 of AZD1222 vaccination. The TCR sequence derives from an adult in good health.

The CDR3 coding sequence is TGTGCCAGCAGCGAACAAAGCATGAACACTGAAGCTTTCTTT. It encodes CASSEQSMNTEAFF. The chain uses TRBV7-9 and TRBJ1-1, with D unclear. V was trimmed by 5 bases and J by 0 bases, leaving 10 bases between them. Germline assignment: CDR1 SEHNR and CDR2 FQNEAQ (reference sequence). This CDR3 region has 14 residues.